A selection of T cell receptor beta chains follows, all from one sample in a study of T cells in localized non-small cell lung cancer. The protocol was immunoSEQ multiplex PCR, while the TCRdb copy is restricted to in-frame clones and leaves out a portion. Here the sample spans about 590 clones, about 20% being singletons. Sample: lung tumor tissue, taken before any cancer treatment. The receptors shown here come from a male donor at least 60 years old with stage I squamous cell lung carcinoma. Each CDR3 is given with its conserved first and last residue. D genes are given only for firm matches. The listing skips clone size in some rows; elsewhere it reads once, few, many or a size class.

j_gene | v_gene | d_gene | abundance | CDR3aa | CDR3nt
TRBJ2-2 | TRBV18 | TRBD2 | few | CASSQVNGRVNTGELFF | TGTGCCAGCTCACAAGTGAACGGGAGGGTGAACACCGGGGAGCTGTTTTTT
TRBJ1-1 | TRBV23-1 | NA | NA | CASKIIGETEAFF | TGCGCCAGCAAAATAATCGGGGAGACTGAAGCTTTCTTT
TRBJ2-1 | TRBV9 | TRBD2 | medium-sized | CASSFLAGGPGVNEQFF | TGTGCCAGCAGTTTTCTAGCGGGAGGGCCCGGAGTGAATGAGCAGTTCTTC
TRBJ2-1 | TRBV6-8 | TRBD1 | large | CASSSRQGRPYNEQFF | TGTGCCAGCAGTTCCCGACAGGGGCGTCCCTACAATGAGCAGTTCTTC
TRBJ2-1 | TRBV28 | TRBD2 | NA | CASSSPTSGRVTGSYNEQFF | TGTGCCAGCAGTTCCCCGACTAGCGGGAGGGTAACGGGGTCCTACAATGAGCAGTTCTTC
TRBJ2-6 | TRBV11-3 | NA | few | CASSSWGTGANVLTF | TGTGCCAGCAGCTCCTGGGGGACTGGGGCCAACGTCCTGACTTTC
TRBJ2-7 | TRBV11-3 | TRBD1 | few | CASSERGTGISYEQYF | TGTGCCAGCAGCGAGAGAGGGACAGGGATATCCTACGAGCAGTACTTC
TRBJ2-7 | TRBV15 | TRBD1 | few | CATSRAGTAYYEQYF | TGTGCCACCAGCAGAGCCGGGACAGCCTACTACGAGCAGTACTTC
TRBJ2-3 | TRBV19 | NA | hyperexpanded | CASSKTVTDTQYF | TGTGCCAGTAGTAAGACCGTCACAGATACGCAGTATTTT